This TCR beta chain was captured in a study of metastatic and nonmetastatic thyroid tumors. Study overall: Where malignant and benign thyroid patients were concerned, repertoires were compared across blood and tumor or nodule tissue. Regarding the study as a whole: In both blood and tumor samples, TCR beta diversity was reported significantly higher for malignant than benign nodules.

CDR1 and CDR2 (germline): LNHNV, YYDKDF (reference sequence). The CDR3 length is 15 residues. V gave up 1 base and J gave up 3 bases, with 10 bases separating them. This clone was recorded a few times. What it binds is not known. Authors' data handling: The study took CDR3 differences across clinicopathological groups and made a distant-metastasis classifier for papillary thyroid cancer from them. TCRdb reanalyzed the PCR reads via MiXCR. For this entry, the V and J calls and clone size follow TCRdb and not the study's own pipeline. Here the sample spans 35,000 to 50,000 clones, about 12% being singletons. None of the patients had undergone any treatment ahead of thyroid surgery.

The sequence was obtained from a male donor with papillary thyroid cancer or a benign thyroid nodule (not recorded which). Some clones in this sample may be carry-over from other donors' samples. The chain is built from TRBV15 and TRBJ1-3; D remains ambiguous. The sequencing input was blood. CDR3 protein: CATSRARGSGNTIYF. CDR3 DNA sequence: TGTGCCACCAGCAGAGCTCGGGGAAGTGGAAACACCATATATTTT.